Shown below are 27 T cell receptor beta chains from a single sample sequenced in a study of technical replicates of blood from several donors. TCRdb's table, derived via immunoSEQ multiplex PCR, lists solely in-frame clones and lacks some. The sample lists about 84,000 clones; approximately 97% were seen once. The material sequenced was T cells isolated from PBMCs. The receptor source for this set is a human donor in good health.

The chain's CDR3 is CASSLFTSSYNEQFF. Written as DNA, the CDR3 is TGTGCCAGCAGTTTATTTACGAGCTCCTACAATGAGCAGTTCTTC. The V gene is TRBV28, the J gene TRBJ2-1; D gene unclear. Germline V gene data show CDR1 as MDHEN and CDR2 as SYDVKM. The CDR3 has 15 residues. Trimming stripped 1 base from V and 0 bases from J, with 7 bases between. Combining the CDR3 with reference TRBV28 and TRBJ2-1 gives the whole variable domain DVKVTQSSRYLVKRTGEKVFLECVQDMDHENMFWYRQDPGLGLRLIYFSYDVKMKEKGDIPEGYSVSREKKERFSLILESASTNQTSMYLCASSLFTSSYNEQFFGPGTRLTVL.

This chain uses TRBV6-1 with TRBJ1-5, with 7 bases lining up with TRBD1. V lost 6 bases and J lost 5; bases outside the gene matches: 10. CDR3 length: 15 amino acids. Germline CDR1 is MNHNS and CDR2 is SASEGT. For the CDR3, the DNA is TGTGCCAGCAGACAACAGGGGAATGCTTATCAGCCCCAGCATTTT. The encoded protein is CASRQQGNAYQPQHF.

This chain connects TRBV11-3 to TRBJ1-2; 7 bases match TRBD1. CDR1 is SGHNT, CDR2 YENEEA, per germline. Germline trimming cut 8 bases from V and 8 bases from J; bases unmatched to any gene: 17. The CDR3 has 15 amino acids. The CDR3 DNA reads TGTGCCAGCCAACACAGGGGCCCCAATACTGGGGGCTACACCTTC. It translates to CASQHRGPNTGGYTF.

Worth noting for this clone: Within the sample, other DNA sequences also encode this same CDR3. The gene calls are TRBV5-1 and TRBJ2-3, with 11 bases lining up with TRBD2. V was pared by 9 bases and J by 3 bases, with 15 bases of the junction left unmatched. CDR3 length: 17 residues. Germline CDR1 SGHRS, CDR2 YFSETQ. The CDR3 DNA reads TGCGCCACCTCAAGGCTAGCGGGAGGAGGGATGACAGATACGCAGTATTTT. Residues: CATSRLAGGGMTDTQYF.

The genes are TRBV30 and TRBJ1-2; a possible D gene is TRBD1 (5 bases). This CDR3 comprises 14 residues. With 0 bases removed from V and 8 bases from J, the gap between germline ends came to 16 bases. Germline CDR1 and CDR2: GTSNPN and SVGIG (reference sequence). The CDR3 spells CAWSVRLGGDGYTF. The CDR3 region has the DNA TGTGCCTGGAGTGTACGCTTGGGAGGGGACGGCTACACCTTC.

The J gene is TRBJ2-1, the V gene TRBV6-1; 9 bases are a match to TRBD1. This CDR3 region has 12 residues. Trimming cost V 8 bases and J 8 bases; bases outside gene matches: 4. Germline CDR1 is MNHNS and CDR2 is SASEGT. The CDR3: CASGDRVDEQFF. CDR3 bases: TGTGCCAGCGGGGACAGGGTTGATGAGCAGTTCTTC.

V gene TRBV10-3 combines with J gene TRBJ2-7, with D tentatively TRBD1 (5 bases). This CDR3 spans 16 amino acids. Trimming left V 2 bases short and J 2 bases short, with 16 bases between. Germline CDR1 is ENHRY and CDR2 is SYGVKD. The CDR3 region has the DNA TGTGCCATCAGTGAGGTTTCCCGACAGACCACCTACGAGCAGTACTTC. Its protein product is CAISEVSRQTTYEQYF.

This clone occurred a few times. This rearrangement joins TRBV10-2 to TRBJ2-7; perhaps TRBD2 as D (6 bases). Trimming cost V 10 bases and J 0 bases, with 16 bases left between them. Germline V lookup: CDR1 WSHSY, CDR2 SAAADI. The CDR3 consists of 14 residues. CDR3 bases: TGCGCCACGCTACTCGCGGGAAGCTCCTACGAGCAGTACTTC. It is translated as CATLLAGSSYEQYF.

The genes are TRBV2 and TRBJ1-2; D not certain. The CDR3 covers 11 residues. Germline V gives CDR1 SNHLY, CDR2 FYNNEI. Between the trimmed V and J ends, which lost 4 bases and 5 bases, there was a span of 5 bases. The DNA of the CDR3 is TGTGCCAGCAGTGCCAGTTATGGCTACACCTTC. Translation: CASSASYGYTF.

This clone has only a few counts. This sequence joins TRBV2 and TRBJ1-1, with D unresolved. The ends were cut back, 9 bases at V and 1 base at J, with 12 bases in the middle. The CDR3 sequence is 13 residues long. Germline CDR1 and CDR2: SNHLY and FYNNEI. The CDR3 protein is CASTFQRNTEAFF. The CDR3 DNA is TGTGCCAGTACTTTCCAAAGGAACACTGAAGCTTTCTTT.

The DNA for the CDR3 is TGTGCCAGCAGCGGCCAGGGGGGGAGCGGGGGAAACAATGAGCAGTTCTTC. It specifies CASSGQGGSGGNNEQFF. The V gene is TRBV13, the J gene TRBJ2-1, with D perhaps matching TRBD2 (8 bases). The CDR3 is 17 residues long. Germline-derived CDR1 and CDR2 are PRHDT and FYEKMQ (reference sequence). V lost 5 bases and J 5 bases, leaving 22 bases between the germline ends.

The genes are TRBV10-2 and TRBJ2-1; TRBD2 matches at 11 bases. From germline, CDR1 is WSHSY and CDR2 SAAADI. V lost 7 bases, J lost 2 bases, and 4 bases stayed unmatched. The CDR3 is 15 amino acids. CDR3 in DNA: TGCGCCAGCATCGCTAGCGGGGGGACCTACAATGAGCAGTTCTTC. This gives the protein CASIASGGTYNEQFF.

The chain carries TRBV6-1 and TRBJ2-7; TRBD2 aligns across 15 bases. The CDR3 length is 16 residues. Germline V gives CDR1 MNHNS, CDR2 SASEGT. V lost 4 bases to trimming and J lost 3 bases; unmatched junction nucleotides: 4. The CDR3: CASSAPGLAGGYEQYF. The CDR3 bases are TGTGCCAGCAGTGCCCCGGGACTAGCGGGGGGCTACGAGCAGTACTTC.

This clone occurred once. The chain couples TRBV28 to TRBJ1-1; 11 nucleotides line up with TRBD1. Germline CDR1 reads MDHEN; CDR2 reads SYDVKM. This CDR3 spans 19 amino acids. The V and J ends lost 5 bases and 3 bases, in that order; junction bases with no gene match: 17. For the CDR3, the DNA is TGTGCCAGCAGTCACTTTAGGGGGGGGACAGGGGGTTTTGACACTGAAGCTTTCTTT. Translating it yields CASSHFRGGTGGFDTEAFF.

This clone showed up just once. The chain recombines TRBV10-3 with TRBJ1-1; TRBD1 might be the D (6 bases). Trimming stripped 0 bases from V and 2 bases from J, with 16 bases between. The V gene's germline CDR1 is ENHRY and CDR2 SYGVKD. CDR3 length: 17 amino acids. In DNA form, the CDR3 reads TGTGCCATCAGTGAGTCGACCCGAAACAGGGAAAACACTGAAGCTTTCTTT. This encodes CAISESTRNRENTEAFF.

V usage is TRBV18 and J usage is TRBJ2-7; 11 bases line up with TRBD2. Germline loops: CDR1 KGHSH, CDR2 LQKENI. CDR3 length: 14 amino acids. After removal of 6 bases from V and 6 bases from J, the junction contained 7 bases not matched to a gene. CDR3: CASSLFSGRGEQYF. The DNA of the CDR3 is TGTGCCAGCTCCCTCTTTAGCGGGAGGGGCGAGCAGTACTTC.

Only one count was recorded for this clone. The chain is built from TRBV5-1 and TRBJ2-7; 13 bases align to TRBD2. The CDR3 spans 15 residues. V gave up 3 bases and J gave up 3 bases; unmatched junction bases: 3. Germline V gene lookup returns CDR1 SGHRS and CDR2 YFSETQ. The CDR3 DNA reads as TGCGCCAGCAGCTCGGGACTAGCGGGGATCTACGAGCAGTACTTC. This gives the protein CASSSGLAGIYEQYF. Based on the CDR3 plus reference TRBV5-1 and TRBJ2-7, the full variable domain is KAGVTQTPRYLIKTRGQQVTLSCSPISGHRSVSWYQQTPGQGLQFLFEYFSETQRNKGNFPGRFSGRQFSNSRSEMNVSTLELGDSALYLCASSSGLAGIYEQYFGPGTRLTVT.

J is TRBJ2-1 and V is TRBV7-9; 10 bases fit TRBD2. The V gene's germline CDR1 is SEHNR and CDR2 FQNEAQ (reference sequence). J was trimmed by 4 bases and V by 2 bases; bases with no gene match: 2. This CDR3 is 15 amino acids long. The chain's CDR3 is CASSLSAGGYNEQFF. In nucleotides, the CDR3 is TGTGCCAGCAGCTTATCAGCGGGGGGGTACAATGAGCAGTTCTTC.

The chain combines TRBV18 with TRBJ2-2; 10 bases agree with TRBD2. Trimming removed 2 bases from V and 4 bases from J; junction bases left unmatched: 10. Germline lookup yields CDR1 KGHSH and CDR2 LQKENI. The CDR3 contains 18 residues. CDR3 amino acids: CASSPGASGSFGTGELFF. CDR3 DNA: TGTGCCAGCTCACCAGGTGCTAGCGGGAGTTTCGGCACCGGGGAGCTGTTTTTT. Full variable domain (outside the CDR3, taken from reference TRBV18 and TRBJ2-2): NAGVMQNPRHLVRRRGQEARLRCSPMKGHSHVYWYRQLPEEGLKFMVYLQKENIIDESGMPKERFSAEFPKEGPSILRIQQVVRGDSAAYFCASSPGASGSFGTGELFFGEGSRLTVL.

This sequence joins TRBV30 and TRBJ1-5, with a weak D call TRBD1 (6 bases). CDR1 and CDR2 (germline): GTSNPN, SVGIG (reference sequence). V was pared by 2 bases and J by 7 bases, with 12 bases between. The CDR3 runs 13 residues. The CDR3: CAWSRGGDQPQHF. CDR3 in DNA: TGTGCCTGGAGTAGAGGGGGAGACCAGCCCCAGCATTTT.

On this clone itself: The junction shows a germline mismatch at one end, possibly a read error. The chain joins TRBV5-1 to TRBJ2-7; 9 nucleotides align to TRBD2. This CDR3 is built from 14 residues. Germline V lookup: CDR1 SGHRS, CDR2 YFSETQ. DNA of the CDR3: TGCGCCAGCAGCTCGGCTAGCGGGGTGTACGGGCAGTACTTC. Amino acid sequence: CASSSASGVYGQYF.

This chain joins TRBV7-2 and TRBJ1-4; D unresolved. Germline assignment: CDR1 SGHTA and CDR2 FQGNSA. Trimming pared 4 bases from V and 6 bases from J, leaving 3 bases between. The CDR3 is 11 residues long. DNA of the CDR3: TGTGCCAGCAGCTCCTATGAAAAACTGTTTTTT. Translating gives CASSSYEKLFF.

The V and J genes are TRBV27 and TRBJ2-1, with 10 bases matching TRBD2. Trimming took 5 bases from V and 5 from J; bases not matched to a gene: 0. Germline V gives CDR1 MNHEY, CDR2 SMNVEV (reference sequence). This CDR3 contains 13 residues. The CDR3 DNA reads TGTGCCAGCAGTGGACTAGCGGACAATGAGCAGTTCTTC. It encodes CASSGLADNEQFF.

The count of this clone is one. CDR3 region: CASSLSLSGTYEQYF. The CDR3 nucleotides are TGTGCCAGCAGCTTGTCGCTTAGCGGGACCTACGAGCAGTACTTC. The J gene is TRBJ2-7, the V gene TRBV5-8; 8 positions match TRBD2. This CDR3 has 15 residues. V shed 1 base, J shed 2 bases, and the junction held 5 bases outside the gene matches. Germline lookup yields CDR1 SGHTS and CDR2 YDEGEE.

The chain carries TRBV10-3 and TRBJ2-5; 7 positions agree with TRBD2. V trimming: 7 bases; J trimming: 5 bases; junction bases outside the gene matches: 16. The CDR3 contains 16 residues. Germline CDR1 and CDR2: ENHRY and SYGVKD. The CDR3 DNA reads TGTGCCATCAAGGACGGGAGGCCGAGGACTAATGAGACCCAGTACTTC. As protein: CAIKDGRPRTNETQYF.

This clone was detected only once. The chain uses TRBV6-6 and TRBJ2-1, with 7 bases that match TRBD2. CDR1 MNHNY and CDR2 SVGAGI come from the germline V gene (reference sequence). J lost 7 bases, V lost 8 bases, and 14 bases had no gene match. This CDR3 contains 15 residues. CDR3 amino acids: CASQLAGVLLNEQFF. In nucleotides, the CDR3 is TGTGCCAGCCAACTCGCGGGAGTACTGTTAAATGAGCAGTTCTTC.

The rearrangement uses TRBV7-3 and TRBJ2-3, with a tentative D call TRBD1 (7 bases). The germline V and J ends were trimmed by 5 bases and 4 bases, with 16 bases remaining between them. Germline assignment: CDR1 SGHTA and CDR2 FQGTGA. The CDR3 covers 15 residues. The CDR3 DNA reads TGTGCCAGCAGCCCAAGACAGGGAGGACCAGATACGCAGTATTTT. As protein: CASSPRQGGPDTQYF.